Following are 31 T cell receptor beta chains from one sample sequenced in a study of blood T cell repertoires in COVID-19. Assay used: immunoSEQ multiplex PCR; TCRdb lists only in-frame clones, some missing. The sample holds about 32,000 clones; just over 85% are singletons and the top ten take 5.5%. Source material: peripheral blood. Source of these receptors: a woman of 80 years or more with active or convalescent COVID-19.

This chain's CDR3 is CASSKEVLAGVDYNEQFF. CDR3 DNA sequence: TGTGCCAGCAGCAAAGAGGTGCTAGCGGGAGTGGACTACAATGAGCAGTTCTTC. This rearrangement joins TRBV21-1 to TRBJ2-1; the table's D call TRBD2 went unverified against the DNA. TRBV21-1 is termed a pseudogene. The CDR3 covers 18 residues.

The chain is built from TRBV4-1 and TRBJ1-2; tentative D call: TRBD1 (6 bases). The CDR3 runs to 16 residues. The germline V gene encodes CDR1 MGHRA and CDR2 YSYEKL. V lost 0 bases to trimming and J lost 0 bases, with 11 bases between them. The CDR3 region is CASSQESGATNYGYTF. The CDR3 region has the DNA TGCGCCAGCAGCCAAGAATCAGGGGCCACTAACTATGGCTACACCTTC.

The chain is built from TRBV18 and TRBJ2-7, with D hard to call. CDR1 and CDR2 from the germline V gene are KGHSH and LQKENI. V lost 0 bases, J lost 3 bases, and 6 bases lay in between. The CDR3 runs 13 residues. The CDR3 DNA reads as TGTGCCAGCTCACCACCGGGCGACTACGAGCAGTACTTC. Protein sequence: CASSPPGDYEQYF.

The chain links TRBV6-5 to TRBJ1-6; the D is unclear. V gave up 5 bases and J gave up 6 bases, with 11 bases separating them. Germline-derived CDR1 and CDR2 are MNHEY and SVGAGI. This CDR3 has 14 amino acids. The CDR3 spells CASSPGRFNSPLHF. The CDR3 DNA follows: TGTGCCAGCAGTCCGGGGAGGTTTAATTCACCCCTCCACTTT.

The chain has TRBV5-1 and TRBJ2-1, with 7 bases identical to TRBD1. Per germline, CDR1 SGHRS and CDR2 YFSETQ. The CDR3 consists of 15 residues. J was trimmed by 9 bases and V by 0 bases; bases with no gene match: 9. CDR3 sequence: CASSLGQGSGGEQFF. The CDR3 DNA is TGCGCCAGCAGCTTGGGACAGGGAAGTGGGGGTGAGCAGTTCTTC.

The chain is built from TRBV28 and TRBJ1-2; 8 nucleotides line up with TRBD1. Germline V gives CDR1 MDHEN, CDR2 SYDVKM. Trimming removed 7 bases from V and 8 bases from J; junction bases left unmatched: 12. This CDR3 contains 14 residues. CDR3 DNA: TGTGCCAGCAAAACACCGACAGGGGCGGGAGGCTACACCTTC. Its protein is CASKTPTGAGGYTF.

This clone has only one observation. V is TRBV20-1 and J is TRBJ2-7; D remains unclear. The CDR3 consists of 11 residues. Germline loops: CDR1 DFQATT, CDR2 SNEGSKA (reference sequence). Trimming took 1 base from V and 3 from J, leaving 4 bases between them. CDR3: CSARAVYEQYF. Here the CDR3 DNA reads TGCAGTGCTAGAGCCGTCTACGAGCAGTACTTC.

V usage is TRBV5-1 and J usage is TRBJ2-1, with D tentatively TRBD1 (6 bases). The germline V gene has CDR1 SGHRS and CDR2 YFSETQ. The CDR3 covers 16 residues. Trimming left V 3 bases short and J 0 bases short, with 13 bases between. This chain's CDR3 is CASSSSGASSYNEQFF. DNA of the CDR3: TGCGCCAGCAGCTCCTCAGGGGCTAGCTCCTACAATGAGCAGTTCTTC.

This clone was observed once. V is TRBV2 and J is TRBJ1-6; tentative D call: TRBD1 (6 bases). V dropped 7 bases and J dropped 5 bases, with 12 bases sitting between them. The CDR3 covers 14 residues. Per the germline V gene, CDR1 is SNHLY and CDR2 is FYNNEI. The DNA for the CDR3 is TGTGCCAGCATCCCGGACAGTAATAATTCACCCCTCCACTTT. Protein: CASIPDSNNSPLHF.

The chain is built from TRBV12-3 or TRBV12-4 and TRBJ1-1, with D perhaps matching TRBD1 (5 bases). The CDR3 runs to 13 residues. V was trimmed by 3 bases and J by 1 base, leaving 6 bases between them. CDR3 sequence: CASSFRGNTEAFF. For the CDR3, the DNA is TGTGCCAGCAGTTTTAGGGGGAACACTGAAGCTTTCTTT.

V is TRBV6-5 and J is TRBJ2-5, with D possibly being TRBD1 (6 bases). Trimming cost V 8 bases and J 1 base, with 17 bases left between them. Per germline, CDR1 MNHEY and CDR2 SVGAGI. CDR3 length: 15 amino acids. The DNA of the CDR3 is TGTGCCAGCGGCTCCGTGGGGGCCGGCCAAGAGACCCAGTACTTC. Translating gives CASGSVGAGQETQYF.

The genes are TRBV20-1 and TRBJ2-7; D ambiguous. The CDR3 has 11 residues. Germline assignment: CDR1 DFQATT and CDR2 SNEGSKA (reference sequence). V lost 6 bases and J lost 3, with 9 bases in between. As DNA, the CDR3 is TGCAGTGCCCAGGCTGACTACGAGCAGTACTTC. Protein product: CSAQADYEQYF.

This chain uses TRBV4-1 with TRBJ2-2, with D unclear. In germline, CDR1 is MGHRA, CDR2 YSYEKL. The CDR3 is made up of 19 amino acids. V dropped 0 bases and J dropped 0 bases, with 17 bases sitting between them. The CDR3 DNA is TGCGCCAGCAGCCAAGAGGCGAGGTCCGTAACGTCGAACACCGGGGAGCTGTTTTTT. Its protein is CASSQEARSVTSNTGELFF.

The chain has TRBV7-9 and TRBJ2-2, with 10 bases fitting TRBD2. The junction had 11 bases not matched to a gene; V was cut back by 5 bases and J by 5 bases. This CDR3 is built from 17 residues. Per germline, CDR1 SEHNR and CDR2 FQNEAQ (reference sequence). DNA of the CDR3: TGTGCCAGCAGCCCGCTCCGGCTAGCGGGAGATACCGGGGAGCTGTTTTTT. Amino acid sequence: CASSPLRLAGDTGELFF.

The chain is built from TRBV7-9 and TRBJ2-1, with 10 bases fitting TRBD2. Unmatched junction bases numbered 14, after V lost 5 bases and J lost 7 bases. Germline V gives CDR1 SEHNR, CDR2 FQNEAQ (reference sequence). This CDR3 is built from 17 residues. The CDR3 is CASSLWRSGGARNEQFF. In DNA form, the CDR3 reads TGTGCCAGCAGCCTATGGCGGAGCGGGGGGGCCCGGAATGAGCAGTTCTTC.

This clone was seen a handful of times. The chain links TRBV4-1 to TRBJ2-2; 7 nucleotides agree with TRBD1. From germline, CDR1 is MGHRA and CDR2 YSYEKL. V lost 5 bases to trimming and J lost 5 bases; unmatched junction nucleotides: 8. This CDR3 contains 15 residues. CDR3 sequence (DNA): TGCGCCAGCAGCATACGGGACAGCCGGACCGGGGAGCTGTTTTTT. It encodes CASSIRDSRTGELFF.

The chain uses TRBV28 and TRBJ2-4; D remains ambiguous. The germline V gene encodes CDR1 MDHEN and CDR2 SYDVKM. The CDR3 spans 13 residues. Between the trimmed V and J ends, which lost 3 bases and 6 bases, there was a span of 9 bases. The CDR3 region is CASSFAVSNIQYF. In nucleotides, the CDR3 is TGTGCCAGCAGTTTTGCAGTGTCAAACATTCAGTACTTC.

The rearrangement joins TRBV7-2 to TRBJ2-7; TRBD2 matches 13 bases. With 4 bases clipped from V and 5 bases from J, the junction kept 5 bases outside the gene matches. The germline gives CDR1 SGHTA, CDR2 FQGNSA. The CDR3 spans 15 residues. CDR3 DNA: TGTGCCAGCAGCTCGACTAGCGGGAGGAGGAACGAGCAGTACTTC. This translates into CASSSTSGRRNEQYF.

The rearrangement uses TRBV7-9 and TRBJ1-4, with 7 bases fitting TRBD1. The CDR3 runs 15 residues. V lost 5 bases, J lost 4 bases, and 7 bases stayed unmatched. Per germline, CDR1 SEHNR and CDR2 FQNEAQ (reference sequence). CDR3 amino acids: CASSPRGGINEKLFF. The CDR3 nucleotides read TGTGCCAGCAGCCCTCGAGGGGGCATTAATGAAAAACTGTTTTTT.

J is TRBJ2-7 and V is TRBV30; 8 nucleotides match TRBD1. V dropped 0 bases and J dropped 3; count of bases not matched to a gene: 4. CDR1 is GTSNPN and CDR2 is SVGIG in the germline V gene (reference sequence). The CDR3 is 14 residues long. CDR3 nucleotides: TGTGCCTGGAGTGTGGGGACAGGACTCTACGAGCAGTACTTC. Residues: CAWSVGTGLYEQYF.

The rearrangement uses TRBV9 and TRBJ2-2, with 9 bases fitting TRBD1. CDR1 is SGDLS, CDR2 YYNGEE, per germline. Germline trimming cut 4 bases from V and 2 bases from J; bases unmatched to any gene: 9. The CDR3 is 17 residues long. CDR3: CASSPRDRGYNTGELFF. CDR3 DNA: TGTGCCAGCAGCCCCCGCGACAGGGGGTATAACACCGGGGAGCTGTTTTTT. The whole variable domain, filled in from reference TRBV9 and TRBJ2-2, reads DSGVTQTPKHLITATGQRVTLRCSPRSGDLSVYWYQQSLDQGLQFLIQYYNGEERAKGNILERFSAQQFPDLHSELNLSSLELGDSALYFCASSPRDRGYNTGELFFGEGSRLTVL.

The chain couples TRBV24-1 to TRBJ1-4; D unclear. Germline loops: CDR1 KGHDR, CDR2 SFDVKD. V was shortened by 2 bases and J by 6 bases, with 6 bases between the two germline ends. The CDR3 length is 13 residues. The CDR3 nucleotides are TGTGCCACCAGTGATTCATCAGATGAAAAACTGTTTTTT. It is translated as CATSDSSDEKLFF.

This chain joins TRBV29-1 and TRBJ2-2, with TRBD1 identical over 8 bases. Per germline, CDR1 SQVTM and CDR2 ANQGSEA. The CDR3 has 15 residues. The junction had 7 bases not matched to a gene; V was cut back by 6 bases and J by 1 base. CDR3 nucleotide sequence: TGCAGCGTGTACCCAGGGGGCGGGAACACCGGGGAGCTGTTTTTT. Protein: CSVYPGGGNTGELFF.

J is TRBJ2-4 and V is TRBV11-1, with 10 bases matching TRBD2. Germline trimming cut 5 bases from V and 2 bases from J; bases unmatched to any gene: 6. The CDR3 totals 16 residues. Germline lookup yields CDR1 SGHAT and CDR2 FQDESV (reference sequence). In DNA, the CDR3 is TGTGCCAGCAGCCTCGGACTAGCGGAGTCCAAAAACATTCAGTACTTC. This encodes CASSLGLAESKNIQYF.

This clone has a handful of counts. The chain has TRBV27 and TRBJ1-1, with D unresolved. Germline assignment: CDR1 MNHEY and CDR2 SMNVEV (reference sequence). The CDR3 loop spans 13 amino acids. V dropped 2 bases and J dropped 1 base, with 5 bases sitting between them. As DNA, the CDR3 is TGTGCCAGCAGTTTAAACAGGAACACTGAAGCTTTCTTT. Translated: CASSLNRNTEAFF.

V usage is TRBV5-1 and J usage is TRBJ1-5; TRBD1 matches at 9 bases. With 4 bases clipped from V and 6 bases from J, the junction kept 5 bases outside the gene matches. This CDR3 spans 14 amino acids. Per the germline V gene, CDR1 is SGHRS and CDR2 is YFSETQ. CDR3 in amino acids: CASSPDRGSQPQHF. CDR3 DNA sequence: TGCGCCAGCAGCCCGGACAGGGGTAGTCAGCCCCAGCATTTT.

As concerns this clone: Within the sample, other DNA sequences also encode this same CDR3. The chain uses TRBV7-2 and TRBJ1-2; unclear D gene. From germline, CDR1 is SGHTA and CDR2 FQGNSA. The V and J ends lost 1 base and 4 bases respectively, with 7 bases between them. The CDR3 has 13 residues. CDR3 region: CASSLDRVYGYTF. For the CDR3, the DNA is TGTGCCAGCAGCTTAGACCGGGTCTATGGCTACACCTTC.

The sample holds a few counts of this clone. The chain is built from TRBV7-3 and TRBJ2-1; TRBD2 agrees at 7 bases. The ends lost 1 base at V and 4 bases at J; junction bases unmatched: 7. Germline values: CDR1 SGHTA, CDR2 FQGTGA. The CDR3 runs to 16 residues. CDR3 nucleotides: TGTGCCAGCAGCTTAAGGGCTAGCGGCCTTTACAATGAGCAGTTCTTC. It encodes CASSLRASGLYNEQFF. Full variable domain (missing parts from reference TRBV7-3 and TRBJ2-1): GAGVSQTPSNKVTEKGKYVELRCDPISGHTALYWYRQSLGQGPEFLIYFQGTGAADDSGLPNDRFFAVRPEGSVSTLKIQRTERGDSAVYLCASSLRASGLYNEQFFGPGTRLTVL.

This clone was found a few times. V gene TRBV6-6 combines with J gene TRBJ1-1; 8 bases map to TRBD1. Germline CDR1 reads MNHNY; CDR2 reads SVGAGI (reference sequence). There are 12 residues in the CDR3. Germline trimming cut 8 bases from V and 4 bases from J; bases unmatched to any gene: 3. CDR3 loop: CASRTGGTEAFF. CDR3 DNA: TGTGCCAGCCGAACAGGGGGCACTGAAGCTTTCTTT.

The CDR3, as DNA: TGTGCCAGCAGCTTAAACTTAGCCAATGAGCAGTTCTTC. Its translation: CASSLNLANEQFF. V and J are TRBV7-3 and TRBJ2-1; D is unresolved. Trimming took off 1 base at V and 6 bases at J, with 7 bases between the two ends. CDR3 size: 13 residues. Germline CDR1 reads SGHTA; CDR2 reads FQGTGA.

Concerning this clone: The junction departs from the called germline gene at one end, perhaps through a read error. The chain recombines TRBV28 with TRBJ1-2; D is unclear. This CDR3 region has 12 residues. In germline, CDR1 is MDHEN, CDR2 SYDVKM. Here the CDR3 reads CASNLSQAKPYF. CDR3 DNA: TGTGCCAGCAACCTCTCGCAGGCCAAACCCTACTTC.